Listed below are T cell receptor beta chains from one sample, sequenced in a study of OX40 agonist ivuxolimab in advanced cancers. Sequencing used immunoSEQ multiplex PCR; TCRdb keeps in-frame clones, though not all of them. The table records around 20,000 clones, 74% of them present only once. The material sequenced was CD4+ or CD8+ T cells sorted from blood, taken in a trial of the OX40 agonist ivuxolimab. The receptor set was obtained from an adult with an advanced solid tumor such as melanoma, head and neck, liver or kidney cancer. Each CDR3 is given with its conserved first and last residue. The D gene is left open where the match is weak. Clone size is stated in some rows and not others, as once, few, many or a class when expanded.

j_gene | v_gene | d_gene | abundance | CDR3aa | CDR3nt
TRBJ1-1 | TRBV19 | TRBD1 | NA | CASSISGTGRVEAFF | TGTGCCAGTAGTATCTCCGGGACAGGGAGAGTTGAAGCTTTCTTT
TRBJ2-7 | TRBV25-1 | NA | once | CASSDRAGLLQYF | TGTGCCAGCAGTGATCGGGCAGGGTTATTGCAGTACTTC
TRBJ2-7 | TRBV9 | TRBD2 | NA | CASSGRGTNYEQYF | TGTGCCAGCAGCGGGCGGGGGACTAATTACGAGCAGTACTTC
TRBJ1-1 | TRBV28 | NA | NA | CASSFHSLLGGYEAFF | TGTGCCAGCAGTTTTCACAGTTTATTGGGGGGCTATGAAGCTTTCTTT
TRBJ2-1 | TRBV4-1 | TRBD2 | few | CASSPFGTSGGHNEQFF | TGCGCCAGCAGCCCCTTTGGGACTAGCGGGGGCCACAATGAGCAGTTCTTC
TRBJ2-1 | TRBV27 | NA | NA | CASSPFDSKDGYNEQFF | TGTGCCAGCAGTCCTTTCGATTCAAAGGACGGGTACAATGAGCAGTTCTTC
TRBJ2-2 | TRBV4-2 | TRBD1 | few | CASRTGMGTGELFF | TGTGCCAGTCGGACAGGGATGGGCACCGGGGAGCTGTTTTTT
TRBJ1-2 | TRBV5-1 | NA | NA | CASSLADTYYGYTF | TGCGCCAGCAGCTTGGCCGACACTTACTATGGCTACACCTTC
TRBJ2-5 | TRBV6-5 | NA | NA | CASSVLGEETQYF | TGTGCCAGCAGTGTACTTGGGGAGGAGACCCAGTACTTC
TRBJ2-3 | TRBV7-9 | TRBD2 | NA | CASSTQTSAGDTQYF | TGTGCCAGCAGCACCCAGACTAGCGCGGGAGATACGCAGTATTTT
TRBJ2-3 | TRBV7-3 | NA | NA | CASSLFQADTQYF | TGTGCCAGCAGCTTATTTCAGGCGGATACGCAGTATTTT
TRBJ2-7 | TRBV7-3 | NA | few | CASSSGVYEQYF | TGTGCCAGCAGTTCAGGGGTTTACGAGCAGTACTTC
TRBJ2-1 | TRBV2 | NA | few | CASSEAPGQGEQFF | TGTGCCAGCAGTGAAGCGCCTGGGCAAGGGGAGCAGTTCTTC
TRBJ2-7 | TRBV10-3 | NA | few | CAISPPGPHEQYF | TGTGCCATCAGCCCTCCGGGGCCCCACGAGCAGTACTTC
TRBJ2-7 | TRBV27 | NA | NA | CASSADSAYEQYF | TGTGCCAGCAGCGCCGACAGCGCCTACGAGCAGTACTTC
TRBJ1-2 | TRBV6-5 | NA | NA | CASSQTDYGYTF | TGTGCCAGCAGCCAAACCGACTATGGCTACACCTTC
TRBJ1-1 | TRBV28 | NA | NA | CASSRLAGSEAFF | TGTGCCAGCAGCCGCCTGGCGGGCAGTGAAGCTTTCTTT
TRBJ2-7 | TRBV27 | NA | NA | CASSLSGSYEQYF | TGTGCCAGCAGTTTATCGGGCTCCTACGAGCAGTACTTC
TRBJ1-5 | TRBV18 | NA | once | CASSPGGYQPQHF | TGTGCCAGCTCACCAGGAGGGTATCAGCCCCAGCATTTT
TRBJ2-2 | TRBV2 | NA | NA | CASTDPLDTTNTGELFF | TGTGCCAGCACCGATCCGTTGGACACGACGAACACCGGGGAGCTGTTTTTT
TRBJ1-1 | TRBV2 | NA | NA | CASGSTEAFF | TGTGCCAGCGGATCCACTGAAGCTTTCTTT
TRBJ1-6 | TRBV2 | TRBD1 | NA | CASSGTGQVGGNSPLHF | TGTGCCAGTTCCGGGACAGGGCAGGTCGGAGGAAATTCACCCCTCCACTTT
TRBJ2-7 | TRBV13 | TRBD2 | NA | CASSFLAGGGYEQYF | TGTGCCAGCAGCTTCCTAGCGGGGGGCGGTTACGAGCAGTACTTC
TRBJ2-3 | TRBV13 | TRBD1 | NA | CASSEGTGYADTQYF | TGTGCCAGCAGCGAGGGGACAGGGTACGCGGATACGCAGTATTTT
TRBJ1-2 | TRBV13 | NA | once | CASSFRARGRAYGYTF | TGTGCCAGCAGCTTCAGGGCTCGGGGGCGCGCCTATGGCTACACCTTC
TRBJ2-1 | TRBV9 | TRBD1 | NA | CASSLGQGSYNEQFF | TGTGCCAGCAGCCTTGGACAGGGCTCCTACAATGAGCAGTTCTTC
TRBJ1-2 | TRBV19 | NA | NA | CASTKDSFYGYTF | TGTGCCAGTACTAAAGACAGCTTCTATGGCTACACCTTC
TRBJ2-2 | TRBV11-2 | NA | NA | CASSSPLIWEYTGELFF | TGTGCCAGCAGCTCTCCCCTTATTTGGGAGTACACCGGGGAGCTGTTTTTT
TRBJ2-3 | TRBV21-1 | NA | NA | CASSKDPWASGGLAQYF | TGTGCCAGCAGCAAAGACCCTTGGGCTAGCGGGGGGTTGGCGCAGTATTTT
TRBJ1-1 | TRBV27 | TRBD1 | NA | CASSPYRGEAFF | TGTGCCAGCAGTCCATACAGGGGAGAAGCTTTCTTT
TRBJ1-1 | TRBV13 | NA | few | CASSLAPKNTEAFF | TGTGCCAGCAGCTTAGCACCAAAGAACACTGAAGCTTTCTTT
TRBJ2-3 | TRBV4-3 | TRBD1 | NA | CASSQDRQGPTDTQYF | TGCGCCAGCAGCCAGGACCGACAGGGGCCCACAGATACGCAGTATTTT
TRBJ1-1 | TRBV16 | NA | NA | CASTPWENTEAFF | TGTGCCAGCACCCCCTGGGAGAACACTGAAGCTTTCTTT
TRBJ2-7 | TRBV5-6 | NA | medium-sized | CASSLKGSAEQYF | TGTGCCAGCAGCTTGAAGGGTTCTGCCGAGCAGTACTTC
TRBJ1-1 | TRBV6-6 | NA | once | CASRRGAEAFF | TGTGCCAGCAGAAGGGGAGCTGAAGCTTTCTTT
TRBJ2-2 | TRBV2 | TRBD2 | NA | CATPTSGGVNTGELFF | TGTGCCACCCCGACTAGCGGGGGGGTGAACACCGGGGAGCTGTTTTTT
TRBJ1-2 | TRBV5-4 | TRBD1 | few | CASSLGGQVFGGYTF | TGTGCCAGCAGCTTGGGCGGACAGGTCTTTGGAGGCTACACCTTC
TRBJ2-7 | TRBV4-1 | NA | NA | CASSPTGYEQYF | TGCGCCAGCAGCCCTACAGGGTACGAGCAGTACTTC
TRBJ2-7 | TRBV28 | TRBD1 | NA | CASSGTGYLVNEQYF | TGTGCCAGCAGCGGGACAGGCTATTTGGTTAACGAGCAGTACTTC
TRBJ1-2 | TRBV15 | NA | NA | CATSRDIGVSGGYTF | TGTGCCACCAGCAGAGATATAGGGGTCTCTGGTGGCTACACCTTC
TRBJ1-1 | TRBV28 | NA | NA | CASSIGVNTEAFF | TGTGCCAGCAGCATAGGAGTGAACACTGAAGCTTTCTTT
TRBJ2-1 | TRBV27 | NA | NA | CASGSDVNEQFF | TGTGCCAGCGGATCAGATGTCAATGAGCAGTTCTTC
TRBJ1-1 | TRBV5-1 | TRBD1 | NA | CASSEGQGMNTEAFF | TGCGCCAGCAGCGAAGGACAGGGTATGAACACTGAAGCTTTCTTT
TRBJ2-1 | TRBV5-6 | NA | NA | CASSGGRIAVSYNEQFF | TGTGCCAGCAGTGGGGGACGTATAGCTGTCTCCTACAATGAGCAGTTCTTC